Listed below are T cell receptor beta chains from one sample, sequenced in a study of blood T cells in healthy people across ages. TCRdb redid the calling of the 5' RACE reads with MiXCR, one entry per CDR3 protein. The table shows around 800,000 distinct CDR3 sequences, with around two thirds occurring only once. The sample comprised blood. These TCRs come from a man aged 25-40 years in good health. CDR3s include the opening cysteine and the closing phenylalanine or tryptophan. The D gene is left open where the match is weak. Clone size, where shown, is once, few, many, or a class for clones that have expanded.

>TRBD1|-|TRBJ1-1|TRBV20-1|15
CSARGQGNVNTEAFF
TGCAGTGCTCGCGGACAGGGGAACGTGAACACTGAAGCTTTCTTT
>TRBD2|-|TRBJ2-7|TRBV6-5|16
CASSHGLAGPYNEQYF
TGTGCCAGCAGTCACGGACTAGCGGGGCCCTACAATGAGCAGTACTTC
>TRBD1|many|TRBJ2-1|TRBV6-1|15
CASSGDRDSYNEQFF
TGTGCCAGCAGTGGGGACAGGGACTCCTACAATGAGCAGTTCTTC
>-|-|TRBJ2-3|TRBV25-1|14
CASSEGRLLDTQYF
TGTGCCAGCAGTGAAGGGCGGTTATTGGATACGCAGTATTTT
>TRBD2|-|TRBJ2-3|TRBV6-2/TRBV6-3|17
CASSPPLGAGGTDTQYF
TGTGCCAGCAGTCCCCCATTAGGAGCGGGGGGTACAGATACGCAGTATTTT
>TRBD1|-|TRBJ2-7|TRBV7-2|14
CASSKTGVGYEQYF
TGTGCCAGCAGCAAGACAGGGGTAGGCTACGAGCAGTACTTC
>TRBD2|-|TRBJ2-7|TRBV27|16
CANSIDPGLAVYEQYF
TGTGCCAACAGTATAGACCCGGGACTAGCGGTCTACGAGCAGTACTTC
>TRBD1|-|TRBJ2-7|TRBV5-1|15
CASSLDPGQIKEQYF
TGCGCCAGCAGCTTGGACCCGGGACAGATCAAGGAGCAGTACTTC
>-|-|TRBJ2-1|TRBV6-2/TRBV6-3|12
CASKTGYNEQFF
TGTGCCAGCAAAACAGGGTACAATGAGCAGTTCTTC
>-|-|TRBJ2-7|TRBV6-5|13
CASSPGLYYEQYF
TGTGCCAGCAGCCCGGGACTTTACTACGAGCAGTACTTC
>-|few|TRBJ2-6|TRBV6-2/TRBV6-3|13
CASTAAGANVLTF
TGTGCCAGCACCGCGGCTGGGGCCAACGTCCTGACTTTC
>TRBD1|few|TRBJ1-5|TRBV3-1|16
CASSQNPGQGGQPQHF
TGTGCCAGCAGCCAAAATCCTGGACAGGGTGGACAGCCCCAGCATTTT
>-|-|TRBJ1-4|TRBV7-2|15
CASSPVGAGDEKLFF
TGTGCCAGCAGCCCCGTAGGGGCAGGGGATGAAAAACTGTTTTTT
>-|-|TRBJ1-2|TRBV11-2|17
CASSSITRDGLDYGYTF
TGTGCCAGCAGCTCCATCACCAGAGACGGCCTGGACTATGGCTACACCTTC
>-|-|TRBJ2-1|TRBV18|15
CASSPRGTPYNEQFF
TGTGCCAGCTCACCAAGGGGGACCCCCTACAATGAGCAGTTCTTC
>-|-|TRBJ2-1|TRBV29-1|14
CSVEAGSSYNEQFF
TGCAGCGTTGAGGCAGGCAGCTCCTACAATGAGCAGTTCTTC
>TRBD1|-|TRBJ2-7|TRBV27|14
CASKYGQGACEQYF
TGTGCCAGCAAGTACGGGCAGGGGGCTTGCGAGCAGTACTTC
>-|-|TRBJ2-1|TRBV24-1|13
CATSDRTLTEQFF
TGTGCCACCAGTGATCGGACCCTTACTGAGCAGTTCTTC
>-|-|TRBJ2-1|TRBV6-2/TRBV6-3|14
CASTDWEAYNEQFF
TGTGCCAGCACCGACTGGGAGGCTTACAATGAGCAGTTCTTC
>TRBD2|-|TRBJ2-5|TRBV27|16
CASSTLSSGGPETQYF
TGTGCCAGCAGTACCCTTTCTAGCGGGGGGCCAGAGACCCAGTACTTC
>-|few|TRBJ2-7|TRBV5-5|14
CASSLGGNPYEQYF
TGTGCCAGCAGCTTGGGAGGGAACCCCTACGAGCAGTACTTC
>-|-|TRBJ2-6|TRBV6-5|14
CASTTGSGANVLTF
TGTGCCAGCACGACGGGCTCTGGGGCCAACGTCCTGACTTTC
>TRBD1|few|TRBJ2-1|TRBV4-3|15
CASSQDSTGVGEQFF
TGCGCCAGCAGCCAAGATAGCACAGGGGTCGGTGAGCAGTTCTTC
>-|-|TRBJ2-1|TRBV15|17
CATSGADRGLVYNEQFF
TGTGCCACCAGCGGGGCTGACAGGGGACTAGTCTACAATGAGCAGTTCTTC
>TRBD1|few|TRBJ2-1|TRBV2|16
CASSFEGAHINNEQFF
TGTGCCAGCAGTTTCGAGGGGGCGCATATTAACAATGAGCAGTTCTTC
>TRBD2|-|TRBJ2-3|TRBV7-3|17
CASSPRPASGRTDTQYF
TGTGCCAGCAGCCCACGCCCGGCTAGCGGGCGCACAGATACGCAGTATTTT
>-|-|TRBJ2-7|TRBV2|14
CASSEGAYDYEQYF
TGTGCCAGCAGTGAAGGGGCCTACGACTACGAGCAGTACTTC
>-|-|TRBJ1-5|TRBV10-3|13
CAISRGRDQPQHF
TGTGCCATCAGTCGGGGGCGGGATCAGCCCCAGCATTTT
>-|-|TRBJ2-3|TRBV20-1|12
CSLGPSGDTQYF
TGCAGTCTAGGGCCTTCTGGAGATACGCAGTATTTT
>TRBD2|once|TRBJ2-7|TRBV6-5|13
CASQTSGSYEQYF
TGTGCCAGCCAGACTAGCGGATCCTACGAGCAGTACTTC
>-|few|TRBJ2-1|TRBV6-2/TRBV6-3|15
CASCDISPKRDEQFF
TGTGCCAGCTGTGATATTAGTCCGAAAAGGGATGAGCAGTTCTTC
>TRBD1|-|TRBJ2-1|TRBV10-3|17
CAISESPGQTLYNEQFF
TGTGCCATCAGTGAGTCGCCGGGACAGACTCTCTACAATGAGCAGTTCTTC
>-|once|TRBJ1-2|TRBV3-1|16
CASSQVDSKANYGYTF
TGTGCCAGCAGCCAAGTGGACAGCAAAGCTAACTATGGCTACACCTTC
>-|once|TRBJ2-7|TRBV2|12
CASSPGGELQYF
TGTGCCAGCAGTCCTGGAGGAGAGCTGCAGTACTTC
>-|-|TRBJ2-1|TRBV29-1|15
CSGFITDTGNNEQFF
TGCAGCGGGTTTATAACGGACACAGGAAACAATGAGCAGTTCTTC
>TRBD1|-|TRBJ1-4|TRBV10-3|13
CAIKGDRGEKLFF
TGTGCCATCAAGGGGGACAGGGGCGAAAAACTGTTTTTT
>-|few|TRBJ2-7|TRBV12-3/TRBV12-4|14
CASSSLLVRYEQYF
TGTGCCAGCAGTTCCCTTCTAGTTCGCTACGAGCAGTACTTC
>-|-|TRBJ1-2|TRBV12-3/TRBV12-4|13
CASSFVRGSGYTF
TGTGCCAGCAGTTTCGTCAGGGGATCTGGCTACACCTTC
>TRBD1|-|TRBJ2-3|TRBV30|14
CAAPQGAITDTQYF
TGTGCCGCCCCACAGGGGGCCATCACAGATACGCAGTATTTT
>TRBD1|-|TRBJ2-6|TRBV6-5|16
CASKSAGGAGANVLTF
TGTGCCAGCAAGTCGGCAGGGGGCGCTGGGGCCAACGTCCTGACTTTC
>TRBD2|few|TRBJ2-1|TRBV5-1|14
CASSLTSGGYEQFF
TGCGCCAGCAGCTTGACTAGCGGGGGATATGAGCAGTTCTTC
>TRBD2|-|TRBJ2-5|TRBV7-3|15
CASGTSGGPVETQYF
TGTGCCAGCGGGACTAGCGGGGGCCCCGTGGAGACCCAGTACTTC
>TRBD2|-|TRBJ2-7|TRBV6-6|16
CASTTHSSGGDYEQYF
TGTGCCAGCACCACGCACTCTAGCGGGGGGGACTACGAGCAGTACTTC
>-|few|TRBJ1-6|TRBV4-2|14
CASSQVGGNSPLHF
TGTGCCAGCAGCCAAGTCGGCGGCAATTCACCCCTCCACTTT
>-|-|TRBJ2-3|TRBV7-2|13
CASSPPSVDTRYF
TGTGCCAGCAGCCCCCCGTCTGTAGATACGCGGTATTTT
>TRBD1|-|TRBJ2-5|TRBV2|14
CASSQGALQETQYF
TGTGCCAGCAGTCAGGGGGCCCTCCAAGAGACCCAGTACTTC
>-|-|TRBJ1-6|TRBV5-5|15
CASRSGAGGNSPLHF
TGTGCCAGCAGATCTGGTGCGGGTGGTAATTCACCCCTCCACTTT
>TRBD2|-|TRBJ2-1|TRBV15|17
CATSKGSGGISYNEQFF
TGTGCCACCTCCAAGGGTAGCGGGGGTATCTCCTACAATGAGCAGTTCTTC
>-|-|TRBJ2-1|TRBV4-2|18
CASSQVSIIDSTMNEQFF
TGTGCCAGCAGCCAAGTCTCCATCATCGACTCAACAATGAATGAGCAGTTCTTC
>TRBD2|-|TRBJ2-7|TRBV20-1|13
CSATRRGAYEQYF
TGCAGTGCTACCCGGCGGGGGGCCTACGAGCAGTACTTC
>TRBD2|-|TRBJ2-3|TRBV28|18
CASSTILASGVFTDTQYF
TGTGCCAGCAGTACAATCTTGGCTAGCGGGGTTTTCACAGATACGCAGTATTTT
>-|-|TRBJ2-3|TRBV20-1|12
CSASVSTDTQYF
TGCAGTGCTAGCGTGAGTACAGATACGCAGTATTTT
>TRBD2|-|TRBJ2-3|TRBV18|15
CASSPVLAGSDTQYF
TGTGCCAGCTCACCCGTCTTAGCGGGATCAGATACGCAGTATTTT
>-|-|TRBJ1-1|TRBV7-9|10
CASSSGEAFF
TGTGCCAGCAGCTCAGGGGAAGCTTTCTTT
>TRBD1|-|TRBJ1-5|TRBV20-1|13
CSAKDRTDQPQHF
TGCAGTGCTAAGGACAGGACGGATCAGCCCCAGCATTTT